The entry below describes one T cell receptor beta chain. Repertoires were generated with immunoSEQ multiplex PCR, while TCRdb's copy carries only in-frame clones and drops some. The repertoire holds tens of thousands of clones, with 73% as singletons. Germline V lookup: CDR1 MDHEN, CDR2 SYDVKM. Trimming removed 8 bases from V and 6 bases from J, with 11 bases in between. The CDR3 covers 12 residues. The sample belongs to a study of blood T cell repertoires in COVID-19. The source is a man in his sixties with acute or convalescent COVID-19. This sequence joins TRBV28 and TRBJ2-1, with D possibly matching TRBD1 (5 bases). Sequencing was performed on peripheral blood. The CDR3 DNA is TGTGCCAGCCTACAGGTTACCAATGAGCAGTTCTTC. Amino acids: CASLQVTNEQFF.